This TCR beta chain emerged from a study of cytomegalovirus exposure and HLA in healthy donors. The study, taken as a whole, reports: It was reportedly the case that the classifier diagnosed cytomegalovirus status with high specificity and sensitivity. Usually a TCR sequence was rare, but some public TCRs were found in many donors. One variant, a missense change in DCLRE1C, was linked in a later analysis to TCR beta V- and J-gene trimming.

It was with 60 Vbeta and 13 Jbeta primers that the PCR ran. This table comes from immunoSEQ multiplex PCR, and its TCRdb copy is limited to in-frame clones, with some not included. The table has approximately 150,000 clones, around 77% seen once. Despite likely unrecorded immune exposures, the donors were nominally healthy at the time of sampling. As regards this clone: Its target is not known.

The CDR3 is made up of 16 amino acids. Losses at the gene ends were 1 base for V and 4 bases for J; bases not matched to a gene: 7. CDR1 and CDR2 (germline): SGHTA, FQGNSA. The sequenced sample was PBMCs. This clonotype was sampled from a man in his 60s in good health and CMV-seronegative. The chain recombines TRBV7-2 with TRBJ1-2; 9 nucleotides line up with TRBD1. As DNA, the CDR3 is TGTGCCAGCAGCTTAGTTAGCCGACAGGGGGGCTATGGCTACACCTTC. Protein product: CASSLVSRQGGYGYTF.